This T cell receptor beta chain was documented in a study of T cell responses to AZD1222 COVID-19 vaccine. Study-level results: Repertoire sampling happened only post peak T cell response. There were mostly white British donors and more females than males, and clonal diversity was possibly underestimated. Baseline antibody screening turned up just a handful of seropositive AZD1222 recipients.

Clones were sequenced by immunoSEQ multiplex PCR, and TCRdb holds only the in-frame ones, with some missing. The sample has some 150,000 clones, approximately 87% seen once. Comment on this clone: Its specificity is not known.

The receptor was isolated from an adult in good health. Sequencing was performed on peripheral blood, taken on day 0 of MenACWY control vaccination.

CDR3 loop: CASSFTGSGQPQHF. In DNA, the CDR3 is TGTGCCAGCAGCTTTACAGGGTCGGGTCAGCCCCAGCATTTT. The chain is built from TRBV27 and TRBJ1-5, with a weak D call TRBD1 (6 bases). V was clipped by 6 bases and J by 6 bases, with 15 bases between them. Germline V gene sequence: CDR1 MNHEY, CDR2 SMNVEV (reference sequence). The CDR3 runs 14 residues.